Sequencing of this T cell receptor (beta chain) was carried out in a study of cytomegalovirus exposure and HLA in healthy donors (TCRdb year 2017). Notes on the research overall: According to an earlier analysis of 550 to 700 of the donors, about 180 million T cells yielded roughly 110 million unique TCR beta sequences and approximately 300 Gb of sequence data. About 280 gigabases of sequencing data and some 85 million unique TCR sequences were included in an early release covering roughly 600 HLA-typed donors. The genetic ancestry cluster associated with self-reported Caucasian donors included about 81% of the roughly 390 genotyped donors. The study aimed to test whether signatures of past pathogen exposure could be identified by cataloging public T cell receptors. Using immunosequencing, the study profiled T cell repertoires from 666 subjects and related those repertoires to cytomegalovirus serostatus. A separate validation cohort of roughly 110 different subjects was used in addition to the approximately 700-subject first cohort. To predict cytomegalovirus infection status, the study brought together high-throughput TCR immunosequencing, statistical association of individual TCRs with disease status, and machine learning. A later analysis re-analyzed previously published TCR beta repertoires from 666 donors and added high-resolution HLA genotyping to study TCR occurrence patterns. In the later analysis, no new phenotypic data were used to find candidate immune exposures; instead, reliance was placed on TCR beta sequences and their occurrence across donors. To decide whether each TCR beta V gene segment behaved as functional or pseudogenic, an earlier analysis of approximately 600 of the donors relied on high-throughput TCR beta sequencing. Alongside the repertoire data, information on donor age, sex, ethnicity and CMV serostatus was compiled. Genome-wide SNP genotypes for about 65% of the roughly 670 donors were used in a later genetic analysis, which treated that subset as a discovery cohort. Every repertoire in the discovery cohort had been generated on one and the same sequencing platform. HLA typing included class I and class II loci at four-digit resolution. The number of typed donors differed by locus: about 629-630 for A, B, C, DRB1 and DQB1; 500 to 550 for DQA1; 606 for DPA1; and around 490 for DPB1. Roughly five DR-DQ haplotypes were treated as single units for association and clustering because of strong linkage in the cohort. On average, roughly 200,000 unique TCR beta nucleotide sequences were sequenced per donor among 398 genotyped donors of the cohort, with about 17% of those sequences being non-productive.

Only a few counts were recorded for this clone. What antigen it recognizes has not been identified. The input lacks base qualities; no much larger clone sits a single base away. Preparation of the library involved the immunoSEQ multiplex PCR assay. A mixture of 60 forward primers for TCR Vbeta segments and 13 reverse primers for TCR Jbeta segments was used in the multiplex PCR. The CDR3 region of rearranged TCR beta genes was amplified from genomic DNA with a multiplex PCR assay. The amplified TCR beta libraries were sequenced on the Illumina HiSeq System as 87-base-pair reads. From the authors' description of their analysis: A later analysis counted approximately 76 million unique TCR beta chains across the 650 to 700 repertoires, and some 11 million of these chains were shared by at least two donors. Raw reads were error-corrected and collapsed into unique sequences by a nearest-neighbor algorithm in which closely related sequences were merged to remove PCR and sequencing errors. CDR3 sequences were aligned to IMGT reference sequences to assign V, D and J gene segments. For a sequence to be retained, at least a six-nucleotide match to both a V gene segment and a J gene segment was required. A rearrangement counted as productive if the CDR3 had no stop codons and remained in frame with V and J, and every other rearrangement counted as non-productive. CDR3 was defined by IMGT convention, running from the second conserved V-encoded cysteine to the conserved J-encoded phenylalanine. The earlier analysis of approximately 500 of the donors excluded sequences that lacked an unambiguous match to a single V gene segment. In an earlier analysis of several hundred of the donors, a V segment was called functional when productive rearrangements were above 56.7%, and segregating when the standard deviation between donors exceeded 5%. To diagnose cytomegalovirus status from the catalog of TCR beta chain sequences, a statistical classification framework was built. A later analysis assigned V and J genes by comparing TCR nucleotide sequences with IMGT/GENE-DB human TR gene sequences. In a later analysis, CDR3 sequences and most-parsimonious VDJ recombination scenarios were assigned using the TCRdist pipeline. A later analysis defined each TCR beta chain by its CDR3 amino acid sequence plus V-gene family, and excluded reads lacking a unique V-gene family. In a later analysis, several hundred highly shared, low-generation-probability nucleotide sequences were removed to address suspected cross-contamination and a sequencing artifact. A later analysis calculated a clonal expansion index for each public chain from normalized within-repertoire ranks of inferred template counts. In a later analysis, generation probabilities were computed using a VDJ recombination model fitted to out-of-frame rearrangements, and the results were checked against IGoR. Hypergeometric tests were used in a later analysis to score TCR-TCR, TCR-HLA and TCR-CMV co-occurrence, with a repertoire-size bias correction applied to the TCR pairs. False discovery rates were estimated in a later analysis by permuting HLA or CMV assignments 20 times. A later analysis grouped co-occurring TCRs with DBSCAN, adding TCRdist sequence similarity when clustering within HLA-allele-positive subsets. Repertoires with fewer than 30,000 or more than 120,000 public chains were left out of co-occurrence clustering, as were about five repertoires with anomalous nucleotide sharing. TCRdb limited this immuneACCESS table to in-frame rearrangements with V and J called. A share of clones is missing; checked studies link under half to unresolved V genes, and the rest is unexplained. V, J and clone size reflect that table, while D and trimming were determined from the DNA. The sample records 120,000 to 150,000 clones, 80% of which are singletons. In total, the top ten clones hold 5.1% of the sample.

The cohort comprised 670 or so healthy bone marrow donors. All cohort members were sampled while nominally healthy, although unrecorded immune exposures were likely present. The donor tested CMV seronegative, placing the donor among the roughly 340 seronegative members of the cohort. A peripheral blood sample was collected from each donor, and TCR beta sequencing was performed on peripheral blood mononuclear cells. The Qiagen DNeasy Blood Extraction Kit was used to extract genomic DNA from the blood cell samples. The junction carries 11 bases between V and J, which are trimmed by 1 base and 1 base respectively. The CDR3 contains 15 residues, cysteine and phenylalanine counted. Only the CDR3 part of the read is kept: 45 bases, read in frame from the first base. Based on the germline V gene, the CDR1 and CDR2 sequences are SGHTS and YDEGEE. Beyond this particular receptor, the publication reports: It was suggested by the authors that the approach could potentially be generalized to other disease states and immunological phenotypes. Most CMV-associated TCR beta chains appeared to be HLA-restricted in a later analysis, and the HLA associations seemed to be driven largely by CMV exposure. In a later analysis, HLA-associated TCR beta chains showed more clonal expansion and lower generation probabilities than non-associated chains that were equally common. In a later analysis, several top co-occurrence clusters were reported to appear linked to parvovirus B19, influenza, CMV and Epstein-Barr virus. Presence/absence analyses assumed roughly uniform sequencing depth across donors, an assumption that may not hold. A further reported finding was that TCR beta sequences accurately predicted the HLA-A and HLA-B alleles for most subjects in the first cohort. When HLA alleles, especially DR and DQ, strongly co-occurred, attributing TCR associations to individual alleles was difficult. A later genetic analysis reported fewer N-insertions in productive TCRs among donors in an Asian-associated ancestry cluster than the roughly 700-donor mean. In this cohort, only TCR beta chains were sequenced, and detectable features were limited by the absence of alpha or paired-chain data. Because the 87-base-pair reads could not distinguish some IMGT-functional V segments, including TRBV6-2 and TRBV6-3, those segments were excluded. Because counts were too low, around 18 rarely observed V segments, including chromosome 9 orphons, were left out of the earlier analysis of a few hundred of the donors. The study listed approximately 150 TCR beta chains as associated with cytomegalovirus. A later genetic analysis associated a missense DCLRE1C variant with V-gene and J-gene trimming of TCR beta chains, and an independent cohort replicated the association. A cluster of highly shared sequence variants was judged likely to be a technical artifact of the sequencing pipeline. Correlated functional status among segregating V segments might be attributable to linkage disequilibrium, but an unknown experimental factor could not be ruled out. For the cohort, immune exposure information was limited to CMV serostatus. In a later analysis, TCR association rates were found to vary across HLA loci, with the most associated TCRs seen for DRB1 alleles and the fewest for HLA-C alleles. In an earlier analysis of over 550 of the donors, most TCR beta V segments were observed in productive rearrangements about 87% or about 30% of the time, broadly matching IMGT annotations. HLA typing was unavailable for some donors at each locus, so association tests used only the typed subset. Most TCR sequences were observed very rarely across donors, whereas some public TCRs were present in many individuals. In vitro tests confirmed that a few of the cytomegalovirus-associated TCR beta chains recognize cytomegalovirus antigens. Cytomegalovirus status was reported to be diagnosed by the classifier with high specificity and sensitivity in both the original and validation cohorts. At a false discovery rate of 0.05, a later analysis linked 16,000 or so TCR beta sequences to specific HLA alleles.

The sequenced material came from PBMCs. The clonotype originates from a male donor in good health and CMV-seronegative. The V and J genes are TRBV5-8 and TRBJ1-1; no D segment can be confidently identified. CDR3 loop: CASSLMAPENTEAFF. The DNA reads TGTGCCAGCAGCTTGATGGCCCCCGAGAACACTGAAGCTTTCTTT.